This T cell receptor beta chain was found in a study of cytomegalovirus exposure and HLA in healthy donors. Points from the study as a whole: The study assumed roughly uniform donor sequencing depth for presence/absence analyses.

PCR primers comprised 60 Vbeta and 13 Jbeta primers. Sequencing used immunoSEQ multiplex PCR; TCRdb keeps in-frame clones, though not all of them. The profile shows 150,000 or so clones, more than 65% of them singletons. As concerns this clone: Its antigen remains unidentified.

Donors were nominally healthy when sampled, though unrecorded immune exposures were likely. The CDR3 contains 14 residues. The V gene's germline CDR1 is MDHEN and CDR2 SYDVKM. V lost 6 bases and J 0 bases, leaving 10 bases between the germline ends. This TCR derives from a male donor in good health and CMV-seropositive. Sequencing was performed on PBMCs. The V call is TRBV28, the J call TRBJ2-3; a possible D gene is TRBD2 (5 bases). CDR3 amino acids: CASRARGSTDTQYF. In nucleotides, the CDR3 is TGTGCCAGCAGGGCACGCGGGAGCACAGATACGCAGTATTTT.